This entry lists 27 T cell receptor beta chains sequenced from one sample in a study of cytomegalovirus exposure and HLA in healthy donors. It was with 60 Vbeta and 13 Jbeta primers that the PCR ran. TCRdb keeps only in-frame clones here, not all; method: immunoSEQ multiplex PCR. The sample holds fewer than 140,000 clones, just over 70% seen once. The material sequenced was PBMCs. The receptors shown here come from a boy aged 5-17 years in good health and CMV-seronegative.

This clone was detected only once. The chain carries TRBV11-2 and TRBJ2-1; 8 bases agree with TRBD2. CDR1 is SGHAT, CDR2 FQNNGV, per germline. This CDR3 contains 16 residues. J was trimmed by 4 bases and V by 1 base; bases with no gene match: 6. CDR3 sequence reads: CASSLVVAGIYNEQFF. The CDR3 DNA sequence: TGTGCCAGCAGCTTAGTGGTAGCGGGGATATACAATGAGCAGTTCTTC.

J is TRBJ2-7 and V is TRBV7-2; D gene uncertain. The CDR3 sequence is 15 residues long. Trimming pared 0 bases from V and 0 bases from J, leaving 9 bases between. Germline-derived CDR1 and CDR2 are SGHTA and FQGNSA. The CDR3 spells CASSLALRSSYEQYF. For the CDR3, the DNA is TGTGCCAGCAGCTTAGCGCTTAGGAGCTCCTACGAGCAGTACTTC.

The chain recombines TRBV19 with TRBJ1-1; no clear D gene. V lost 8 bases, J lost 4 bases, and 14 bases lay in between. The CDR3 covers 13 residues. Germline lookup yields CDR1 LNHDA and CDR2 SQIVND (reference sequence). CDR3 amino acids: CASGQAGGTEAFF. In nucleotides, the CDR3 is TGTGCCAGTGGGCAGGCGGGAGGCACTGAAGCTTTCTTT.

The chain joins TRBV28 to TRBJ2-3; TRBD2 aligns across 8 bases. J gave up 14 bases and V 1 base, and 14 bases lay outside the gene matches. CDR3 length equals 15 residues. Germline V lookup: CDR1 MDHEN, CDR2 SYDVKM. The CDR3 DNA sequence: TGTGCCAGCAGTTTATCTTGGCGGGGGGCCCTCGGTGGGTATTTT. It codes for CASSLSWRGALGGYF.

The V and J genes are TRBV6-5 and TRBJ1-2; D not certain. The CDR3 runs 13 residues. CDR1 MNHEY and CDR2 SVGAGI come from the germline V gene. Trimming stripped 2 bases from V and 5 bases from J, with 9 bases between. In DNA, the CDR3 is TGTGCCAGCAGTTACGAGAGGTATTATGGCTACACCTTC. Translating it yields CASSYERYYGYTF.

This clone appeared a few times. This chain joins TRBV29-1 and TRBJ1-1, with D tentatively TRBD1 (5 bases). Germline loops: CDR1 SQVTM, CDR2 ANQGSEA. CDR3 size: 11 residues. Trimming pared 0 bases from V and 10 bases from J, leaving 9 bases between. In nucleotides, the CDR3 is TGCAGCGTTGAAGATGGAAGGGGAGCTTTCTTT. This translates into CSVEDGRGAFF.

The chain combines TRBV9 with TRBJ2-5; 8 bases are a match to TRBD2. Germline lookup yields CDR1 SGDLS and CDR2 YYNGEE. Losses at the gene ends were 2 bases for V and 1 base for J; bases not matched to a gene: 4. This CDR3 contains 15 residues. CDR3 coding DNA: TGTGCCAGCAGCGTTGCGGGGGGAAGCCAAGAGACCCAGTACTTC. Protein sequence: CASSVAGGSQETQYF.

The chain links TRBV7-9 to TRBJ2-3; 9 bases are shared with TRBD1. Germline V lookup: CDR1 SEHNR, CDR2 FQNEAQ (reference sequence). The CDR3 runs to 14 residues. Trimming removed 3 bases from V and 3 bases from J; junction bases left unmatched: 1. The DNA for the CDR3 is TGTGCCAGCAGCTTGGACAGGGGAACAGATACGCAGTATTTT. Protein sequence: CASSLDRGTDTQYF.

J is TRBJ1-2 and V is TRBV30, with 8 bases that match TRBD1. The CDR3 contains 12 residues. Germline assignment: CDR1 GTSNPN and CDR2 SVGIG (reference sequence). V shed 4 bases and J 7 bases; nucleotides not matched to a gene: 5. Here the CDR3 DNA reads TGTGCCTGGACTACGACAGGGGTTGGCTACACCTTC. Protein: CAWTTTGVGYTF. Variable domain in full (rest from reference TRBV30 and TRBJ1-2): SQTIHQWPATLVQPVGSPLSLECTVEGTSNPNLYWYRQAAGRGLQLLFYSVGIGQISSEVPQNLSASRPQDRQFILSSKKLLLSDSGFYLCAWTTTGVGYTFGSGTRLTVV.

J is TRBJ1-2 and V is TRBV7-9, with D possibly TRBD1 on 6 matching bases. CDR1 is SEHNR and CDR2 is FQNEAQ in the germline V gene (reference sequence). Trimming stripped 4 bases from V and 4 bases from J, with 10 bases between. The CDR3 length is 13 residues. The DNA of the CDR3 is TGTGCCAGCAGCTGGACAGACTTCTATGGCTACACCTTC. Its protein product is CASSWTDFYGYTF.

The J gene is TRBJ2-7, the V gene TRBV30; D is unresolved. Germline lookup yields CDR1 GTSNPN and CDR2 SVGIG (reference sequence). The CDR3 covers 12 residues. V was trimmed by 4 bases and J by 2 bases, leaving 9 bases between them. The CDR3 protein is CAWTPSPYEQYF. As DNA, the CDR3 is TGTGCCTGGACCCCGAGCCCCTACGAGCAGTACTTC.

The chain couples TRBV29-1 to TRBJ2-7, with TRBD2 identical over 7 bases. After removal of 5 bases from V and 4 bases from J, the junction contained 8 bases not matched to a gene. Germline-derived CDR1 and CDR2 are SQVTM and ANQGSEA. The CDR3 is 13 amino acids. CDR3 coding DNA: TGCAGCGTTCTCGGGGGGAATGGGTACGAGCAGTACTTC. This translates into CSVLGGNGYEQYF.

This clone was counted between two and nine times. The CDR3 reads CASSSGQPSEKLFF. DNA for the CDR3: TGTGCCAGCAGCTCCGGACAGCCGTCCGAAAAACTGTTTTTT. The chain recombines TRBV7-2 with TRBJ1-4; D may be TRBD1 (6 bases). The CDR3 runs 14 residues. Germline CDR1 is SGHTA and CDR2 is FQGNSA. V was clipped by 4 bases and J by 8 bases, with 14 bases between them. The variable domain in full, completed from reference TRBV7-2 and TRBJ1-4, reads GAGVSQSPSNKVTEKGKDVELRCDPISGHTALYWYRQSLGQGLEFLIYFQGNSAPDKSGLPSDRFSAERTGGSVSTLTIQRTQQEDSAVYLCASSSGQPSEKLFFGSGTQLSVL.

This sequence joins TRBV5-8 and TRBJ2-7; D is uncertain. V dropped 4 bases and J dropped 4 bases, with 12 bases sitting between them. This CDR3 contains 13 residues. Per the germline V gene, CDR1 is SGHTS and CDR2 is YDEGEE. CDR3 coding DNA: TGTGCCAGCAGCCCACAGAGTGCATACGAGCAGTACTTC. Its protein is CASSPQSAYEQYF.

This clone appeared once. This chain links TRBV30 with TRBJ2-1, with 8 bases that match TRBD2. CDR1 and CDR2 (germline): GTSNPN, SVGIG (reference sequence). The J segment lost 2 bases and the V segment lost 1 base, leaving 7 bases of the junction unmatched. This CDR3 has 16 residues. The CDR3, as DNA: TGTGCCTGGAGTGGACCTAGCGGGCAGACCTACAATGAGCAGTTCTTC. It translates to CAWSGPSGQTYNEQFF. The whole variable domain, remainder taken from reference TRBV30 and TRBJ2-1, is SQTIHQWPATLVQPVGSPLSLECTVEGTSNPNLYWYRQAAGRGLQLLFYSVGIGQISSEVPQNLSASRPQDRQFILSSKKLLLSDSGFYLCAWSGPSGQTYNEQFFGPGTRLTVL.

The V gene is TRBV19, the J gene TRBJ2-7, with a weak D call TRBD1 (6 bases). This CDR3 region has 13 residues. In germline, CDR1 is LNHDA, CDR2 SQIVND (reference sequence). V was trimmed by 4 bases and J by 1 base, leaving 8 bases between them. The CDR3 DNA is TGTGCCAGTAGTAAACAGGGTTCCTACGAGCAGTACTTC. This encodes CASSKQGSYEQYF.

The V and J genes are TRBV5-1 and TRBJ1-1, with 7 positions matching TRBD1. CDR1 and CDR2 (germline): SGHRS, YFSETQ. V gave up 2 bases and J gave up 4 bases; unmatched junction bases: 5. There are 14 residues in the CDR3. The CDR3 DNA reads as TGCGCCAGCAGCTTAGGACAGGCGACCACTGAAGCTTTCTTT. Its protein is CASSLGQATTEAFF.

V and J are TRBV7-9 and TRBJ2-7; 8 positions match TRBD1. This CDR3 is built from 13 residues. V was pared by 5 bases and J by 10 bases, with 10 bases of the junction left unmatched. The germline CDR1 and CDR2 sequences are SEHNR and FQNEAQ (reference sequence). The CDR3 region is CASSLSGGAGQYF. In DNA, the CDR3 is TGTGCCAGCAGCCTTTCAGGGGGCGCGGGACAGTACTTC. The full variable domain, in which reference TRBV7-9 and TRBJ2-7 provide the parts outside the CDR3, is DTGVSQNPRHKITKRGQNVTFRCDPISEHNRLYWYRQTLGQGPEFLTYFQNEAQLEKSRLLSDRFSAERPKGSFSTLEIQRTEQGDSAMYLCASSLSGGAGQYFGPGTRLTVT.

The chain combines TRBV5-1 with TRBJ2-2, with D maybe TRBD1 (5 bases). The length of the CDR3 is 13 residues. Germline values: CDR1 SGHRS, CDR2 YFSETQ. Trimming took off 4 bases at V and 5 bases at J, with 9 bases between the two ends. The DNA for the CDR3 is TGCGCCAGCAGCCCGCCAGGGACCGGGGAGCTGTTTTTT. This gives the protein CASSPPGTGELFF.

The rearrangement uses TRBV5-1 and TRBJ1-4; TRBD1 aligns across 7 bases. Per the germline V gene, CDR1 is SGHRS and CDR2 is YFSETQ. The CDR3 is made up of 16 amino acids. The J segment lost 5 bases and the V segment lost 2 bases, leaving 9 bases of the junction unmatched. CDR3 nucleotides: TGCGCCAGCAGCTTAGAGGTGGACAGGCCGAATGAAAAACTGTTTTTT. Translation: CASSLEVDRPNEKLFF. The entire variable domain, with the rest obtained from reference TRBV5-1 and TRBJ1-4, is as follows: KAGVTQTPRYLIKTRGQQVTLSCSPISGHRSVSWYQQTPGQGLQFLFEYFSETQRNKGNFPGRFSGRQFSNSRSEMNVSTLELGDSALYLCASSLEVDRPNEKLFFGSGTQLSVL.

Only a few counts were recorded for this clone. This chain connects TRBV7-9 to TRBJ1-1, with D perhaps TRBD1 (5 bases). The V end lost 3 bases, the J end lost 2 bases, and 10 bases lay between the germline ends. Per the germline V gene, CDR1 is SEHNR and CDR2 is FQNEAQ (reference sequence). The CDR3 contains 14 residues. CDR3 in DNA: TGTGCCAGCAGCTTCTCGACAGTCAACACTGAAGCTTTCTTT. It encodes CASSFSTVNTEAFF. The variable domain in full, completed from reference TRBV7-9 and TRBJ1-1, reads DTGVSQNPRHKITKRGQNVTFRCDPISEHNRLYWYRQTLGQGPEFLTYFQNEAQLEKSRLLSDRFSAERPKGSFSTLEIQRTEQGDSAMYLCASSFSTVNTEAFFGQGTRLTVV.

The chain uses TRBV2 and TRBJ2-5, with 8 bases fitting TRBD2. The J call is uncertain, as TRBJ2-7 better fits the DNA end. This CDR3 is 15 amino acids long. Germline values: CDR1 SNHLY, CDR2 FYNNEI. CDR3: CASSTQRGSSYEQYF. The CDR3 nucleotides are TGTGCCAGCAGCACCCAGCGGGGGAGCTCCTACGAGCAGTACTTC.

This clone was counted only a few times. This chain connects TRBV5-1 to TRBJ2-3; perhaps TRBD2 as D (5 bases). Trimming pared 4 bases from V and 0 bases from J, leaving 12 bases between. This CDR3 contains 15 residues. Germline-derived CDR1 and CDR2 are SGHRS and YFSETQ. The CDR3 loop reads CASSRGPASTDTQYF. In DNA form, the CDR3 reads TGCGCCAGCAGCCGAGGGCCTGCCAGCACAGATACGCAGTATTTT. The full variable domain, in which reference TRBV5-1 and TRBJ2-3 provide the parts outside the CDR3, is KAGVTQTPRYLIKTRGQQVTLSCSPISGHRSVSWYQQTPGQGLQFLFEYFSETQRNKGNFPGRFSGRQFSNSRSEMNVSTLELGDSALYLCASSRGPASTDTQYFGPGTRLTVL.

V usage is TRBV27 and J usage is TRBJ2-5; no reliable D call. V shed 8 bases and J shed 0 bases, with 10 bases lying between them. This CDR3 is built from 13 residues. Germline CDR1 and CDR2: MNHEY and SMNVEV (reference sequence). CDR3 nucleotide sequence: TGTGCCAGCGGGTGGGCGTACCAAGAGACCCAGTACTTC. Its protein product is CASGWAYQETQYF.

Points on this clone: Since no conserved phenylalanine or tryptophan closes the CDR3, a read error is the likely cause. V usage is TRBV10-3 and J usage is TRBJ2-2, with D possibly TRBD1 on 6 matching bases. The germline gives CDR1 ENHRY, CDR2 SYGVKD. V shed 6 bases and J shed 5 bases, with 16 bases lying between them. The CDR3 has 15 amino acids. CDR3 amino acids: CAIRTGTQSTGELFV. The CDR3 DNA sequence: TGTGCCATCAGAACAGGGACACAGTCTACCGGGGAGCTGTTTGTT.

This rearrangement joins TRBV29-1 to TRBJ2-1, with no clear D. Germline CDR1 and CDR2: SQVTM and ANQGSEA. This CDR3 has 10 amino acids. Trimming pared 7 bases from V and 4 bases from J, leaving 5 bases between. This CDR3 is CSARYNEQFF. The CDR3 nucleotides read TGCAGCGCCCGGTACAATGAGCAGTTCTTC.

This chain links TRBV5-1 with TRBJ2-7; TRBD2 aligns across 7 bases. The CDR3 sequence is 16 residues long. V was pared by 0 bases and J by 3 bases, with 9 bases of the junction left unmatched. The germline gives CDR1 SGHRS, CDR2 YFSETQ. As DNA, the CDR3 is TGCGCCAGCAGCTTGGCGGGAACTAGCGAGATCTACGAGCAGTACTTC. Translation gives CASSLAGTSEIYEQYF. Variable domain in full (rest from reference TRBV5-1 and TRBJ2-7): KAGVTQTPRYLIKTRGQQVTLSCSPISGHRSVSWYQQTPGQGLQFLFEYFSETQRNKGNFPGRFSGRQFSNSRSEMNVSTLELGDSALYLCASSLAGTSEIYEQYFGPGTRLTVT.